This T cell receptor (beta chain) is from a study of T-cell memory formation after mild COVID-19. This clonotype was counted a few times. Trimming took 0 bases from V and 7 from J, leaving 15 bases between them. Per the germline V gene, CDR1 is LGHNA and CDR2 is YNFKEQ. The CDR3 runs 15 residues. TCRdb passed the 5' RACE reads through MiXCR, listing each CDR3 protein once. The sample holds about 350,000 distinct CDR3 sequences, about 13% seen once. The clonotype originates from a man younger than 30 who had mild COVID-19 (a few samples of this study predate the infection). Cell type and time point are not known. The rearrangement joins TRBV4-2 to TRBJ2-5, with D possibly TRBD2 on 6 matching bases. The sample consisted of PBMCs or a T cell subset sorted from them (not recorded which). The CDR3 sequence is CASSQDSDTGGTQYF. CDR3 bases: TGTGCCAGCAGCCAAGATTCCGACACCGGGGGGACCCAGTACTTC.